This entry lists 8 T cell receptor beta chains sequenced from one sample in a study of blood T cell repertoires in COVID-19. Repertoires were generated with immunoSEQ multiplex PCR, while TCRdb's copy carries only in-frame clones and drops some. The data contain around 95,000 clones, about 90% of them singletons. Sequencing input: peripheral blood. The receptors here all came from a man aged 30 to 39 in a cohort sampled during active COVID-19.

The chain couples TRBV15 to TRBJ2-5, with 10 positions matching TRBD2. V shed 4 bases, J shed 3 bases, and the junction held 2 bases outside the gene matches. This CDR3 contains 14 residues. Germline V gene lookup returns CDR1 LNHNV and CDR2 YYDKDF (reference sequence). The CDR3 spells CATSKGLAEETQYF. DNA of the CDR3: TGTGCCACCAGCAAAGGACTAGCGGAAGAGACCCAGTACTTC. The variable domain in full, completed from reference TRBV15 and TRBJ2-5, reads DAMVIQNPRYQVTQFGKPVTLSCSQTLNHNVMYWYQQKSSQAPKLLFHYYDKDFNNEADTPDNFQSRRPNTSFCFLDIRSPGLGDTAMYLCATSKGLAEETQYFGPGTRLLVL.

The chain is built from TRBV6-6 and TRBJ1-1; D unclear. With 0 bases removed from V and 1 base from J, the gap between germline ends came to 9 bases. This CDR3 spans 15 amino acids. Germline V gives CDR1 MNHNY, CDR2 SVGAGI (reference sequence). DNA for the CDR3: TGTGCCAGCAGTTACTCTAACGGGAAGAACACTGAAGCTTTCTTT. It codes for CASSYSNGKNTEAFF.

In this sample, this clone turned up a few times. V gene TRBV7-2 combines with J gene TRBJ1-1; 8 bases line up with TRBD1. The CDR3 loop spans 14 amino acids. Germline CDR1 and CDR2: SGHTA and FQGNSA. V trimming: 2 bases; J trimming: 7 bases; junction bases outside the gene matches: 6. Here the CDR3 reads CASSLFQGAVEAFF. The CDR3 DNA reads TGTGCCAGCAGCTTATTTCAGGGGGCAGTTGAAGCTTTCTTT.

This clone has ten or more counts. The chain couples TRBV6-1 to TRBJ1-1; tentative D call: TRBD1 (6 bases). Trimming pared 3 bases from V and 3 bases from J, leaving 8 bases between. CDR1 is MNHNS, CDR2 SASEGT, per germline. The CDR3 is 13 amino acids. This CDR3 is CASSEGAHTEAFF. In DNA form, the CDR3 reads TGTGCCAGCAGTGAGGGGGCGCACACTGAAGCTTTCTTT.

This clone is a singleton in its sample. CDR3 DNA sequence: TGTGCCTGGAGTACAGGGGAGGTCACAGATACGCAGTATTTT. Amino acid sequence: CAWSTGEVTDTQYF. The rearrangement links TRBV30 to TRBJ2-3, with D maybe TRBD1 (7 bases). Germline CDR1 and CDR2: GTSNPN and SVGIG (reference sequence). V was shortened by 2 bases and J by 2 bases, with 11 bases between the two germline ends. This CDR3 is 14 amino acids long. Together with reference TRBV30 and TRBJ2-3, the CDR3 gives the full variable domain: SQTIHQWPATLVQPVGSPLSLECTVEGTSNPNLYWYRQAAGRGLQLLFYSVGIGQISSEVPQNLSASRPQDRQFILSSKKLLLSDSGFYLCAWSTGEVTDTQYFGPGTRLTVL.

The count of this clone is one. CDR3 in amino acids: CASSLFGLAVSTDTQYF. CDR3 DNA: TGTGCCAGCAGCTTGTTCGGACTAGCGGTGAGCACAGATACGCAGTATTTT. The gene calls are TRBV5-5 and TRBJ2-3; TRBD2 agrees at 10 bases. With 1 base clipped from V and 0 bases from J, the junction kept 5 bases outside the gene matches. Germline CDR1 is SGHKS and CDR2 is YYEKEE (reference sequence). This CDR3 has 17 amino acids. The full variable domain, with the rest looked up from reference TRBV5-5 and TRBJ2-3, is DAGVTQSPTHLIKTRGQQVTLRCSPISGHKSVSWYQQVLGQGPQFIFQYYEKEERGRGNFPDRFSARQFPNYSSELNVNALLLGDSALYLCASSLFGLAVSTDTQYFGPGTRLTVL.

The chain joins TRBV7-8 to TRBJ2-7; 9 bases align to TRBD1. With 5 bases clipped from V and 1 base from J, the junction kept 6 bases outside the gene matches. The CDR3 runs to 15 residues. Germline values: CDR1 SGHVS, CDR2 FQNEAQ. This CDR3 is CASSPTGGGSYEQYF. In nucleotides, the CDR3 is TGTGCCAGCAGCCCGACAGGGGGGGGGTCCTACGAGCAGTACTTC.

The genes are TRBV5-6 and TRBJ2-1, with D perhaps TRBD2 (6 bases). V dropped 0 bases and J dropped 7 bases, with 8 bases sitting between them. The CDR3 consists of 13 residues. Germline CDR1 reads SGHDT; CDR2 reads YYEEEE. Written as DNA, the CDR3 is TGTGCCAGCAGCTTGGGCCGGGAGAATGAGCAGTTCTTC. It yields the protein CASSLGRENEQFF.